Included here is one T cell receptor beta chain sequence, with context. What it binds is unknown. These data originate in a study of beta chain features in type 1 diabetes. As for the study in general: Sorted cells from all samples, numbering 107,917,701, were examined.

Whole-study results and caveats: Equally in patients and controls, PCR might preferentially amplify shorter templates. Whether HLA type affects TCRB rearrangement stayed undetermined in the present work. There was a moderate but significant shortening of TCRB CDR3s in all four CD4+ subsets of Type 1 diabetes patients.

Germline V gene sequence: CDR1 SGDLS, CDR2 YYNGEE. Trimming removed 0 bases at V and 7 bases at J, with 14 bases between. The CDR3 covers 16 residues. Of the isolated RNA, all was reverse transcribed, and so the sequenced material was expressed TCRB transcripts. Measured with immunoSEQ multiplex PCR; TCRdb has only the in-frame clones, and not every one. Of hundreds of thousands of clones in the sample, about an eighth are singletons; the top ten hold 0.035% to 0.045%. The chain carries TRBV9 and TRBJ1-6, with D maybe TRBD1 (6 bases). The clonotype originates from a man aged 18 to 30 with type 1 diabetes. The sample was naive CD4+ T cells from blood. The CDR3 bases are TGTGCCAGCAGCGTAGGCAGGGGCAGGGGAAATTCACCCCTCCACTTT. Translation: CASSVGRGRGNSPLHF. Based on the CDR3 plus reference TRBV9 and TRBJ1-6, the full variable domain is DSGVTQTPKHLITATGQRVTLRCSPRSGDLSVYWYQQSLDQGLQFLIQYYNGEERAKGNILERFSAQQFPDLHSELNLSSLELGDSALYFCASSVGRGRGNSPLHFGNGTRLTVT.